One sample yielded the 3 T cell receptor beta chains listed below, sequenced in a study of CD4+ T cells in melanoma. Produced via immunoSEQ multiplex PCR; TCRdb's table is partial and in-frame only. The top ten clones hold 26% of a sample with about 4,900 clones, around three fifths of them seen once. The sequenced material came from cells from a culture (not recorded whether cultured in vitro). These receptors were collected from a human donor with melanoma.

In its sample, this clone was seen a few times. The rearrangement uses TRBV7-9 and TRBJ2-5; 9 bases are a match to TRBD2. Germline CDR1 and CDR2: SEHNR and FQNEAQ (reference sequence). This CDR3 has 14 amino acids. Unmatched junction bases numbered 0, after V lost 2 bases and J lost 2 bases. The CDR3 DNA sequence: TGTGCCAGCAGCTTAACTAGCGGGCAAGAGACCCAGTACTTC. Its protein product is CASSLTSGQETQYF. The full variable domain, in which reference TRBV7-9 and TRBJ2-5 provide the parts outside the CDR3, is DTGVSQNPRHKITKRGQNVTFRCDPISEHNRLYWYRQTLGQGPEFLTYFQNEAQLEKSRLLSDRFSAERPKGSFSTLEIQRTEQGDSAMYLCASSLTSGQETQYFGPGTRLLVL.

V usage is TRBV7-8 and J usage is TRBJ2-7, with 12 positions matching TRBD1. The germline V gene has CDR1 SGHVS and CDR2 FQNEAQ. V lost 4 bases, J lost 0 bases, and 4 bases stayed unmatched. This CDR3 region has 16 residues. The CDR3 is CASSSGTGGVSYEQYF. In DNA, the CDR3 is TGTGCCAGCAGCTCGGGGACAGGGGGCGTCTCCTACGAGCAGTACTTC.

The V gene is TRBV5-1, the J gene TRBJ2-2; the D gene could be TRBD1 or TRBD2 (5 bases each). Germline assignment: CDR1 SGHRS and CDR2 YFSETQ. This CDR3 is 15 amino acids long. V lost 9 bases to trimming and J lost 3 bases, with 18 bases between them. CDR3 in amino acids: CAIRPGPLDTGELFF. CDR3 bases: TGCGCCATTCGCCCGGGGCCGTTAGACACCGGGGAGCTGTTTTTT.